The 27 T cell receptor beta chains below were found in one sample sequenced in a study of cytomegalovirus exposure and HLA in healthy donors (dated by TCRdb to 2017 to 2019). Library generation was performed with the immunoSEQ multiplex PCR assay. In its TCRdb copy, this immuneACCESS table keeps in-frame sequences only and misses some clones. Where compared with another copy, unresolved V genes explain less than half of these, and the others have no known cause. The sample contains 95,000 to 150,000 clones, 89% of them found a single time. The ten largest make up about 2% of the sample. Input material: PBMCs. The receptor source for this set is a woman between 18 and 30 years old in good health and CMV-seronegative.

V gene TRBV7-8 combines with J gene TRBJ2-3; tentatively, D is TRBD1 (6 bases). Trimming shortened V by 1 base and J by 5 bases, and 16 bases separated the two germline ends. Per the germline V gene, CDR1 is SGHVS and CDR2 is FQNEAQ. This CDR3 region has 16 residues. Here the CDR3 DNA reads TGTGCCAGCAGCTTAGAGAACAGGGAACAGCGAGATACGCAGTATTTT. Its protein product is CASSLENREQRDTQYF.

This chain links TRBV11-2 with TRBJ2-1; D possibly corresponds to TRBD2 (6 bases). The germline V gene encodes CDR1 SGHAT and CDR2 FQNNGV. The CDR3 is made up of 14 amino acids. Trimming cost V 1 base and J 7 bases, with 11 bases left between them. Here the CDR3 DNA reads TGTGCCAGCAGCTTAGCGGGAGTCCGGAATGAGCAGTTCTTC. The encoded protein is CASSLAGVRNEQFF.

The V call is TRBV30, the J call TRBJ1-2, with no clear D. Trimming pared 4 bases from V and 0 bases from J, leaving 12 bases between. Germline-derived CDR1 and CDR2 are GTSNPN and SVGIG (reference sequence). The CDR3 length is 14 residues. As DNA, the CDR3 is TGTGCCTGGACTGGGGAGGGTACTAACTATGGCTACACCTTC. It is translated as CAWTGEGTNYGYTF.

The V gene is TRBV29-1, the J gene TRBJ2-7, with TRBD1 matching 7 bases. After removal of 4 bases from V and 2 bases from J, the junction contained 8 bases not matched to a gene. This CDR3 comprises 14 residues. Germline CDR1 SQVTM, CDR2 ANQGSEA. The CDR3 loop reads CSVAYRGSTYEQYF. The DNA of the CDR3 is TGCAGCGTTGCCTACAGGGGCTCGACCTACGAGCAGTACTTC.

The table lists this clone with a few counts. The J gene is TRBJ1-2, the V gene TRBV27; D is ambiguous. This CDR3 region has 12 residues. Trimming stripped 6 bases from V and 5 bases from J, with 10 bases between. The germline gives CDR1 MNHEY, CDR2 SMNVEV (reference sequence). The CDR3, as DNA: TGTGCCAGCAGCCCGGTGCGGTATGGCTACACCTTC. This sequence encodes CASSPVRYGYTF.

This rearrangement joins TRBV13 to TRBJ2-1; TRBD2 aligns across 11 bases. Per the germline V gene, CDR1 is PRHDT and CDR2 is FYEKMQ (reference sequence). J gave up 10 bases and V 8 bases, and 10 bases lay outside the gene matches. The CDR3 contains 14 residues. CDR3 protein: CASVTSGTHPEQFF. The CDR3 DNA reads TGTGCCAGCGTGACTAGCGGGACACACCCGGAGCAGTTCTTC.

The rearrangement joins TRBV19 to TRBJ1-5; no reliable D call. V lost 5 bases, J lost 5 bases, and 10 bases lay in between. This CDR3 region has 13 residues. Per germline, CDR1 LNHDA and CDR2 SQIVND (reference sequence). Here the CDR3 reads CASSLRYDQPQHF. In DNA form, the CDR3 reads TGTGCCAGTAGTCTACGCTACGATCAGCCCCAGCATTTT.

CDR3 coding DNA: TGTGCCAGCCGTGGACAGGGGGCAGGGCAGCCCCAGCATTTT. Protein: CASRGQGAGQPQHF. The rearrangement links TRBV6-4 to TRBJ1-5; TRBD1 matches 11 bases. The germline CDR1 and CDR2 sequences are MRHNA and SNTAGT. This CDR3 spans 14 amino acids. Unmatched junction bases numbered 7, after V lost 8 bases and J lost 7 bases.

The V gene is TRBV18, the J gene TRBJ2-2, with 7 nucleotides matching TRBD1. Germline V gene sequence: CDR1 KGHSH, CDR2 LQKENI. The V and J ends lost 2 bases and 3 bases, in that order; junction bases with no gene match: 3. The CDR3 has 15 amino acids. This CDR3 is CASSPGGQHTGELFF. The CDR3 DNA reads TGTGCCAGCTCACCAGGGGGACAGCACACCGGGGAGCTGTTTTTT.

The chain links TRBV7-6 to TRBJ2-6; the D gene is possibly TRBD2 (6 bases). The length of the CDR3 is 18 residues. The germline V gene encodes CDR1 SGHVS and CDR2 FNYEAQ. With 2 bases removed from V and 0 bases from J, the gap between germline ends came to 14 bases. The CDR3 bases are TGTGCCAGCAGCTTATCTGGGACTTTCGTCTCTGGGGCCAACGTCCTGACTTTC. This codes for CASSLSGTFVSGANVLTF.

This chain joins TRBV6-4 and TRBJ2-7, with 11 nucleotides matching TRBD1. The germline V gene encodes CDR1 MRHNA and CDR2 SNTAGT. V lost 2 bases and J lost 0; bases outside the gene matches: 12. This CDR3 region has 19 residues. For the CDR3, the DNA is TGTGCCAGCAGTGACGGAACCGGGACAGGGGGTCCCCACTCCTACGAGCAGTACTTC. Amino acid sequence: CASSDGTGTGGPHSYEQYF.

DNA for the CDR3: TGTGCCACGATTAGCGGGACGACGGGTATAACCGGGGAGCTGTTTTTT. Translated: CATISGTTGITGELFF. V gene TRBV10-3 combines with J gene TRBJ2-2; 8 bases agree with TRBD2. The CDR3 has 16 residues. Germline CDR1 ENHRY, CDR2 SYGVKD. With 10 bases clipped from V and 5 bases from J, the junction kept 15 bases outside the gene matches.

The chain uses TRBV5-4 and TRBJ1-3; D may be TRBD1 (5 bases). Trimming removed 8 bases from V and 0 bases from J, with 12 bases in between. Germline-derived CDR1 and CDR2 are SGHNT and YYREEE (reference sequence). The CDR3 is 14 amino acids. CDR3 DNA sequence: TGTGCCAGATCTACAGGCTACTCTGGAAACACCATATATTTT. Residues: CARSTGYSGNTIYF.

The chain couples TRBV6-1 to TRBJ1-2; TRBD1 matches at 11 bases. Germline-derived CDR1 and CDR2 are MNHNS and SASEGT. V dropped 7 bases and J dropped 4; count of bases not matched to a gene: 5. The CDR3 consists of 14 residues. The CDR3 loop is CASTGTGGTYGYTF. In nucleotides, the CDR3 is TGTGCCAGCACGGGGACAGGGGGGACCTATGGCTACACCTTC.

The chain uses TRBV7-3 and TRBJ2-1; D possibly corresponds to TRBD2 (5 bases). CDR1 and CDR2 (germline): SGHTA, FQGTGA. The CDR3 has 15 amino acids. The ends were cut back, 5 bases at V and 0 bases at J, with 11 bases in the middle. CDR3 sequence reads: CASSQLGSSYNEQFF. CDR3 DNA sequence: TGTGCCAGCAGCCAACTAGGGAGCTCCTACAATGAGCAGTTCTTC. The complete variable domain, with remaining parts taken from reference TRBV7-3 and TRBJ2-1, reads GAGVSQTPSNKVTEKGKYVELRCDPISGHTALYWYRQSLGQGPEFLIYFQGTGAADDSGLPNDRFFAVRPEGSVSTLKIQRTERGDSAVYLCASSQLGSSYNEQFFGPGTRLTVL.

CDR3 loop: CASSPGLAGGNEQFF. CDR3 DNA: TGTGCCAGCAGCCCAGGACTAGCGGGAGGCAATGAGCAGTTCTTC. The chain uses TRBV11-2 and TRBJ2-1; TRBD2 agrees at 14 bases. Trimming at V came to 5 bases and at J to 6 bases, leaving 3 bases not matched to a gene. From germline, CDR1 is SGHAT and CDR2 FQNNGV. CDR3 length equals 15 residues. Drawing the rest from reference TRBV11-2 and TRBJ2-1, the complete variable domain is EAGVAQSPRYKIIEKRQSVAFWCNPISGHATLYWYQQILGQGPKLLIQFQNNGVVDDSQLPKDRFSAERLKGVDSTLKIQPAKLEDSAVYLCASSPGLAGGNEQFFGPGTRLTVL.

The chain recombines TRBV10-3 with TRBJ2-3; 10 bases are shared with TRBD1. Germline V gene lookup returns CDR1 ENHRY and CDR2 SYGVKD. J lost 2 bases, V lost 6 bases, and 17 bases had no gene match. The CDR3 is 19 residues long. CDR3 DNA: TGTGCCATCAGCCCGGGACAGGGGCAGCGCGCCTATTCCACAGATACGCAGTATTTT. The encoded protein is CAISPGQGQRAYSTDTQYF.

Written as DNA, the CDR3 is TGTGCCAGTAGTATCGAGGAGACAGGGGGGCCAGATACGCAGTATTTT. Protein sequence: CASSIEETGGPDTQYF. The chain couples TRBV19 to TRBJ2-3, with 9 bases aligning to TRBD1. CDR1 is LNHDA and CDR2 is SQIVND in the germline V gene (reference sequence). This CDR3 region has 16 residues. Trimming took 3 bases from V and 4 from J; bases not matched to a gene: 8.

V is TRBV6-6 and J is TRBJ1-2, with D unclear. The CDR3 length is 11 residues. Trimming pared 2 bases from V and 7 bases from J, leaving 5 bases between. Germline V gene sequence: CDR1 MNHNY, CDR2 SVGAGI (reference sequence). CDR3 in DNA: TGTGCCAGCAGTTACGCGGGTGGCTACACCTTC. Translating gives CASSYAGGYTF.

This clone was found once. The chain links TRBV7-9 to TRBJ2-1, with 11 nucleotides matching TRBD2. V gave up 5 bases and J gave up 4 bases; unmatched junction bases: 7. This CDR3 spans 16 amino acids. From germline, CDR1 is SEHNR and CDR2 FQNEAQ (reference sequence). The CDR3 region has the DNA TGTGCCAGCAGCACCGTAGCGGGAGGGCTTTACAATGAGCAGTTCTTC. Protein product: CASSTVAGGLYNEQFF.

The chain carries TRBV4-1 and TRBJ1-4; 8 nucleotides align to TRBD1. This CDR3 comprises 14 residues. Germline CDR1 MGHRA, CDR2 YSYEKL. Trimming removed 1 base from V and 12 bases from J; junction bases left unmatched: 7. CDR3 amino acids: CASSQAGGLGELFF. DNA for the CDR3: TGCGCCAGCAGCCAAGCAGGGGGCCTTGGGGAACTGTTTTTT.

This clone was seen once. This sequence joins TRBV10-3 and TRBJ2-7; 7 nucleotides line up with TRBD1. The J segment lost 3 bases and the V segment lost 4 bases, leaving 6 bases of the junction unmatched. This CDR3 has 14 amino acids. The germline CDR1 and CDR2 sequences are ENHRY and SYGVKD. The CDR3 reads CAISGGTVRYEQYF. In nucleotides, the CDR3 is TGTGCCATCAGTGGTGGGACAGTTCGCTACGAGCAGTACTTC.

The genes are TRBV29-1 and TRBJ2-7, with 7 bases that match TRBD2. The CDR3 is 15 residues long. Germline lookup yields CDR1 SQVTM and CDR2 ANQGSEA. After removal of 1 base from V and 3 bases from J, the junction contained 9 bases not matched to a gene. The CDR3 DNA reads as TGCAGCGTTGAAGCCACTAGCGAAACAAACTACGAGCAGTACTTC. This codes for CSVEATSETNYEQYF.

This chain connects TRBV6-6 to TRBJ1-1; tentatively, D is TRBD1 (5 bases). The CDR3 spans 12 residues. Germline-derived CDR1 and CDR2 are MNHNY and SVGAGI (reference sequence). Trimming removed 2 bases from V and 8 bases from J, with 9 bases in between. The DNA of the CDR3 is TGTGCCAGCAGTTACGAGGAGGGGGAAGCTTTCTTT. This encodes CASSYEEGEAFF.

This clone appeared a few times. The chain employs TRBV28 and TRBJ2-7, with 12 nucleotides matching TRBD2. This CDR3 is 14 amino acids long. The germline gives CDR1 MDHEN, CDR2 SYDVKM. V dropped 5 bases and J dropped 3; count of bases not matched to a gene: 2. The CDR3 here is CASSPSGRGYEQYF. The DNA of the CDR3 is TGTGCCAGCAGTCCTAGCGGGAGGGGCTACGAGCAGTACTTC.

The rearrangement uses TRBV7-2 and TRBJ2-7, with 11 bases that match TRBD2. The J segment lost 0 bases and the V segment lost 4 bases, leaving 5 bases of the junction unmatched. The CDR3 runs 16 residues. Per germline, CDR1 SGHTA and CDR2 FQGNSA. For the CDR3, the DNA is TGTGCCAGCAGCTCGGGACTAGCGGTTCGCTCCTACGAGCAGTACTTC. Protein product: CASSSGLAVRSYEQYF.

This chain uses TRBV27 with TRBJ2-7; 8 bases are a match to TRBD2. This CDR3 has 17 residues. Germline CDR1 is MNHEY and CDR2 is SMNVEV (reference sequence). V gave up 5 bases and J gave up 6 bases; unmatched junction bases: 18. The CDR3: CASSPRAGVAGSGEQYF. The CDR3 DNA reads TGTGCCAGCAGTCCCCGCGCCGGGGTAGCGGGATCGGGCGAGCAGTACTTC.